This T cell receptor beta chain was sequenced in a study of T cell responses to AZD1222 COVID-19 vaccine. TCRdb keeps only in-frame clones here, not all; method: immunoSEQ multiplex PCR. The table lists 13,000 or so clones, roughly four fifths of them singletons. CDR3 length: 13 residues. Trimming left V 7 bases short and J 11 bases short, with 20 bases between. The specimen comprised peripheral blood, sampled 28 days after the second AZD1222 dose. The V gene is TRBV12-3 or TRBV12-4, the J gene TRBJ1-1, with D hard to call. The source is an adult who received the AZD1222 COVID-19 vaccine. The CDR3 DNA follows: TGTGCCAGCAAACCCGGACGGACGGTGCGCGCTTTCTTT. Protein: CASKPGRTVRAFF.